The rows below give T cell receptor beta chains drawn from one sample of a study of blood T cell repertoires in COVID-19. Sequencing was performed with immunoSEQ multiplex PCR; in TCRdb, only in-frame clones are kept and a portion is missing. The sample lists roughly 250,000 clones, approximately 90% occurring once. Source material: PBMCs or T cells enriched from blood (not recorded which). The receptor set was obtained from a woman younger than 35 who had recovered from COVID-19. The CDR3 runs from the conserved cysteine through the conserved F or W. The order of the fields is clone size, CDR3 length, J gene, V gene, D gene, CDR3 protein, CDR3 DNA. The D gene is left open where the match is weak. Size values are once, few and many counts, or a class for expanded clones, and some rows have none.

>.|16|TRBJ2-5|TRBV7-2|TRBD1
CASSLWDRGLQETQYF
TGTGCCAGCAGCCTATGGGACAGGGGATTACAAGAGACCCAGTACTTC
>.|15|TRBJ2-7|TRBV28|.
CASRRLTLGVYEQYF
TGTGCCAGCAGACGCCTCACATTGGGAGTCTACGAGCAGTACTTC
>.|15|TRBJ2-1|TRBV6-1|.
CASSDRPDSYNEQFF
TGTGCCAGCAGTGATCGGCCCGACAGTTACAATGAGCAGTTCTTC
>.|15|TRBJ2-7|TRBV15|.
CATSSPITATYEQYF
TGTGCCACCAGCAGCCCAATAACAGCTACCTACGAGCAGTACTTC
>.|13|TRBJ2-3|TRBV5-1|.
CASSLAITDTQYF
TGCGCCAGCAGCTTGGCCATCACAGATACGCAGTATTTT
>.|14|TRBJ2-7|TRBV19|TRBD2
CASMGTSGSYEQYF
TGTGCCAGTATGGGGACTAGCGGATCCTACGAGCAGTACTTC
>.|16|TRBJ1-2|TRBV9|.
CASSVDPHAAGQGYTF
TGTGCCAGCAGCGTAGACCCTCACGCAGCAGGGCAAGGCTACACCTTC
>.|14|TRBJ2-5|TRBV18|TRBD2
CASSGLAGGETQYF
TGTGCCAGCTCGGGTCTAGCGGGAGGCGAGACCCAGTACTTC
>.|16|TRBJ2-5|TRBV9|TRBD2
CASSVTSGRGEETQYF
TGTGCCAGCAGCGTGACTAGCGGGAGGGGAGAAGAGACCCAGTACTTC
>.|13|TRBJ1-4|TRBV3-1/TRBV3-2|.
CASSGPGVEKLFF
TGTGCCAGCAGCGGACCAGGGGTGGAAAAACTGTTTTTT
>.|15|TRBJ1-6|TRBV10-3|TRBD1
CAISEGTENNSPLHF
TGTGCCATCAGTGAGGGGACAGAGAATAATTCACCCCTCCACTTT
>once|14|TRBJ1-2|TRBV27|.
CASAYRRENYGYTF
TGTGCCAGCGCCTACCGCCGGGAAAACTATGGCTACACCTTC
>.|18|TRBJ2-7|TRBV7-9|TRBD2
CASSNPGLAGSLPYEQYF
TGTGCCAGCAGCAATCCGGGACTAGCGGGTTCTCTGCCCTACGAGCAGTACTTC
>few|15|TRBJ2-3|TRBV6-5|TRBD2
CASSRLAGEEDTQYF
TGTGCCAGCAGTAGGCTAGCGGGAGAAGAGGATACGCAGTATTTT
>.|15|TRBJ1-1|TRBV5-1|TRBD1
CASSFLQGRTTEAFF
TGCGCCAGCAGCTTTCTACAGGGGAGGACCACTGAAGCTTTCTTT
>.|14|TRBJ1-1|TRBV9|.
CASSRTVMNTEAFF
TGTGCCAGCAGCCGTACAGTGATGAACACTGAAGCTTTCTTT
>.|13|TRBJ1-2|TRBV2|.
CASGRRGNAGYTF
TGTGCCAGCGGTCGAAGGGGGAATGCGGGCTACACCTTC
>.|16|TRBJ2-2|TRBV3-1/TRBV3-2|TRBD1
CASSQYEGAGSGELFF
TGTGCCAGCAGCCAATATGAGGGGGCCGGGTCCGGGGAGCTGTTTTTT
>.|14|TRBJ1-4|TRBV6-5|.
CASRATATNEKLFF
TGTGCCAGCAGGGCCACCGCAACTAATGAAAAACTGTTTTTT
>.|15|TRBJ1-3|TRBV19|.
CASTVAGASGNTIYF
TGTGCCAGTACCGTGGCGGGGGCCTCTGGAAACACCATATATTTT
>.|16|TRBJ2-6|TRBV11-1|.
CASSPRIAAGANVLTF
TGTGCCAGCAGCCCGCGAATTGCGGCTGGGGCCAACGTCCTGACTTTC
>once|14|TRBJ1-2|TRBV18|.
CASSPLGADYGYTF
TGTGCCAGCTCACCGTTAGGGGCGGATTATGGCTACACCTTC
>.|13|TRBJ2-7|TRBV11-3|TRBD1
CASSADRGYEQYF
TGTGCCAGCAGCGCAGACAGGGGATACGAGCAGTACTTC
>once|15|TRBJ2-1|TRBV7-9|TRBD1
CASSHFPDRDNEQFF
TGTGCCAGCAGCCATTTTCCAGACAGGGACAATGAGCAGTTCTTC
>.|14|TRBJ1-1|TRBV6-5|.
CASRPQILNTEAFF
TGTGCCAGCAGACCCCAGATCTTGAACACTGAAGCTTTCTTT
>.|15|TRBJ2-7|TRBV28|TRBD1
CASSSIGQGRYEQYF
TGTGCCAGCAGTTCGATCGGACAGGGGAGGTACGAGCAGTACTTC
>.|15|TRBJ1-6|TRBV7-9|.
CASSPGSGWISPLHF
TGTGCCAGCAGCCCAGGAAGTGGCTGGATTTCACCCCTCCACTTT
>once|13|TRBJ1-5|TRBV4-1|.
CASSRGRNQPQHF
TGCGCCAGCAGCCGGGGGCGGAATCAGCCCCAGCATTTT
>once|21|TRBJ1-1|TRBV27|.
CASSLLVDLPGDLGGNTEAFF
TGTGCCAGCAGTTTATTAGTGGATTTGCCAGGGGACCTAGGGGGGAACACTGAAGCTTTCTTT
>.|16|TRBJ1-4|TRBV15|.
CATSRDLTATNEKLFF
TGTGCCACCAGCAGAGATCTCACAGCAACTAATGAAAAACTGTTTTTT
>.|16|TRBJ1-6|TRBV19|TRBD1
CASTNRQGAHNSPLHF
TGTGCCAGTACTAATCGGCAGGGGGCCCATAATTCACCCCTCCACTTT
>.|11|TRBJ2-7|TRBV3-1/TRBV3-2|.
CASRQGYEQYF
TGTGCCAGCAGGCAGGGTTACGAGCAGTACTTC
>.|15|TRBJ1-4|TRBV9|.
CASTPNAHPNEKLFF
TGTGCCAGCACCCCTAACGCTCACCCTAATGAAAAACTGTTTTTT
>once|15|TRBJ1-1|TRBV5-4|TRBD1
CASSSRTGRGTEAFF
TGTGCCAGCAGCTCCCGGACAGGGAGGGGCACTGAAGCTTTCTTT
>.|15|TRBJ1-2|TRBV29-1|.
CSAYPDRSGDYGYTF
TGCAGCGCCTACCCCGACAGGTCCGGAGACTATGGCTACACCTTC
>.|12|TRBJ2-1|TRBV6-6|.
CATEASYNEQFF
TGTGCCACCGAGGCCTCCTACAATGAGCAGTTCTTC
>.|15|TRBJ1-3|TRBV3-1/TRBV3-2|TRBD1
CASSQGTGYGNTIYF
TGTGCCAGCAGCCAAGGGACAGGGTATGGAAACACCATATATTTT
>.|12|TRBJ2-1|TRBV29-1|TRBD1
CSTRDRVSEQFF
TGCAGTACCCGGGACAGGGTGTCCGAGCAGTTCTTC
>once|18|TRBJ2-2|TRBV7-8|.
CASSLIYSAADLSGELFF
TGTGCCAGCAGCTTAATTTATTCAGCGGCAGACCTATCCGGGGAGCTGTTTTTT
>.|13|TRBJ1-1|TRBV29-1|.
CSVEGRTVTEAFF
TGCAGCGTTGAAGGGAGGACAGTCACTGAAGCTTTCTTT
>.|16|TRBJ2-1|TRBV18|TRBD2
CASSPLAGDYYNEQFF
TGTGCCAGCTCACCCCTAGCGGGAGATTACTACAATGAGCAGTTCTTC
>few|14|TRBJ1-4|TRBV6-5|.
CASSWTMGNEKLFF
TGTGCCAGCAGTTGGACAATGGGTAATGAAAAACTGTTTTTT
>.|15|TRBJ2-7|TRBV27|TRBD2
CASSLSGERFREQYF
TGTGCCAGCAGTTTAAGCGGGGAGAGGTTTCGGGAGCAGTACTTC
>few|16|TRBJ1-1|TRBV5-1|.
CASSLAIVTDNTEAFF
TGCGCCAGCAGCTTGGCCATCGTGACAGACAACACTGAAGCTTTCTTT
>.|13|TRBJ2-3|TRBV27|.
CASSLFAGDTQYF
TGTGCCAGCAGTTTATTCGCGGGGGATACGCAGTATTTT
>.|17|TRBJ2-3|TRBV14|TRBD2
CASSLLGRGRPTDTQYF
TGTGCCAGCAGCCTCCTGGGGCGGGGGAGACCCACAGATACGCAGTATTTT
>.|14|TRBJ1-5|TRBV29-1|.
CSFSTGTGTQPQHF
TGCAGCTTCTCTACAGGGACGGGGACTCAGCCCCAGCATTTT
>.|17|TRBJ2-2|TRBV5-1|.
CASKPLPTGADTGELFF
TGCGCCAGCAAACCTCTACCGACGGGTGCGGACACCGGGGAGCTGTTTTTT
>.|17|TRBJ2-6|TRBV6-1|TRBD1
CASSGQGSSSGANVLTF
TGTGCCAGCAGTGGACAGGGAAGTTCCTCTGGGGCCAACGTCCTGACTTTC
>.|18|TRBJ1-2|TRBV5-8|.
CASSVSPVWTGNVYGYTF
TGTGCCAGCAGCGTGAGCCCAGTATGGACCGGGAATGTGTATGGCTACACCTTC
>once|15|TRBJ1-5|TRBV6-5|.
CASSSGGHQNQPQHF
TGTGCCAGCAGCTCAGGTGGGCACCAAAATCAGCCCCAGCATTTT
>.|14|TRBJ1-3|TRBV5-4|TRBD1
CASSLDRGENTIYF
TGTGCCAGCAGCTTGGACAGGGGAGAAAACACCATATATTTT
>.|10|TRBJ2-7|TRBV20-1|.
CSASLIPGGF
TGCAGTGCTAGCCTAATCCCCGGAGGCTTC
>.|16|TRBJ1-1|TRBV5-5|.
CASRLVWADPNTEAFF
TGTGCCAGCAGACTCGTCTGGGCAGACCCGAACACTGAAGCTTTCTTT
>.|14|TRBJ2-1|TRBV7-3|.
CASSSAGSTGEQFF
TGTGCCAGCAGTTCAGCCGGGAGCACGGGTGAGCAGTTCTTC
>.|11|TRBJ2-1|TRBV7-9|.
CASSFKREQFF
TGTGCCAGCAGCTTCAAACGGGAGCAGTTCTTC
>.|13|TRBJ1-2|TRBV12-5|.
CASGLAGSYGYTF
TGTGCTAGTGGTTTAGCCGGGAGCTATGGCTACACCTTC
>.|14|TRBJ2-5|TRBV10-2|.
CASSERGSQETQYF
TGCGCCAGCAGTGAACGGGGATCTCAAGAGACCCAGTACTTC
>.|14|TRBJ2-3|TRBV2|.
CASRVGSSTDTQYF
TGTGCCAGCAGGGTCGGGTCCTCCACAGATACGCAGTATTTT